Detailed here is one TCR beta chain. These data are taken from a study of blood T cell repertoires in COVID-19. Study at large: From the United States, Italy and Spain came samples of acute and convalescent COVID-19.

V dropped 4 bases and J dropped 3; count of bases not matched to a gene: 4. Looked up from germline, CDR1 is MNHEY and CDR2 is SMNVEV (reference sequence). The CDR3 has 14 amino acids. Libraries were prepared by immunoSEQ multiplex PCR; TCRdb keeps only in-frame clonotypes and omits some of them. The table has 25,000 to 35,000 clones, about two thirds seen once. This chain connects TRBV27 to TRBJ1-2, with TRBD1 matching 8 bases. The clonotype comes from a boy aged 2-9 years with active or convalescent COVID-19. The sequenced material came from peripheral blood. The CDR3, as DNA: TGTGCCAGCAGTTCACCGACAGGGGACTATGGCTACACCTTC. Its translation is CASSSPTGDYGYTF.